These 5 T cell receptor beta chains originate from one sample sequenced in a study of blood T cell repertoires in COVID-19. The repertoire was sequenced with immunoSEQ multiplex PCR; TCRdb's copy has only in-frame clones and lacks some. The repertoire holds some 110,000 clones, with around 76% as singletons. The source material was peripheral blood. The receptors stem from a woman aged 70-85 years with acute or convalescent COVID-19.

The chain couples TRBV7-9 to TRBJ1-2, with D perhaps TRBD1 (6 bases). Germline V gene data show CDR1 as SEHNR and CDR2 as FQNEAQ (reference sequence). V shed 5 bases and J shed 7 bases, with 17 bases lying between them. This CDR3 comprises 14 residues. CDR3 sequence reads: CASSDIRTGFGYTF. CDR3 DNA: TGTGCCAGCAGCGATATCCGAACAGGGTTTGGCTACACCTTC.

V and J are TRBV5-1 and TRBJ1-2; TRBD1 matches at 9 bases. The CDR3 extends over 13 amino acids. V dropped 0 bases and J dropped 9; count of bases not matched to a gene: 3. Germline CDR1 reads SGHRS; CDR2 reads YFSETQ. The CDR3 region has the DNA TGCGCCAGCAGCTTGGGGGACAGGGAAAGCTACACCTTC. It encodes CASSLGDRESYTF.

CDR3 nucleotides: TGTGCCAGCAGCTTAAGGTCGGGTACGAACACCGGGGAGCTGTTTTTT. It yields the protein CASSLRSGTNTGELFF. The gene calls are TRBV11-2 and TRBJ2-2, with D hard to call. The V end was cut by 2 bases, the J end by 0 bases, with 10 bases between. Germline V gene data show CDR1 as SGHAT and CDR2 as FQNNGV. This CDR3 has 16 residues.

The CDR3 loop reads CASSFLDRGDTEAFF. CDR3 DNA: TGTGCCAGCAGCTTTTTGGACAGGGGTGACACTGAAGCTTTCTTT. The chain carries TRBV7-9 and TRBJ1-1; 9 positions match TRBD1. From germline, CDR1 is SEHNR and CDR2 FQNEAQ (reference sequence). The CDR3 has 15 amino acids. With 3 bases clipped from V and 3 bases from J, the junction kept 5 bases outside the gene matches.

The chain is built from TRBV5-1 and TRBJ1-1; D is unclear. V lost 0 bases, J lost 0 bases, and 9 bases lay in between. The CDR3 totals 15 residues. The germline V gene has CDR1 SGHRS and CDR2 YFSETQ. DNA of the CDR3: TGCGCCAGCAGCTTGGGGGCAACCATGAACACTGAAGCTTTCTTT. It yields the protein CASSLGATMNTEAFF.